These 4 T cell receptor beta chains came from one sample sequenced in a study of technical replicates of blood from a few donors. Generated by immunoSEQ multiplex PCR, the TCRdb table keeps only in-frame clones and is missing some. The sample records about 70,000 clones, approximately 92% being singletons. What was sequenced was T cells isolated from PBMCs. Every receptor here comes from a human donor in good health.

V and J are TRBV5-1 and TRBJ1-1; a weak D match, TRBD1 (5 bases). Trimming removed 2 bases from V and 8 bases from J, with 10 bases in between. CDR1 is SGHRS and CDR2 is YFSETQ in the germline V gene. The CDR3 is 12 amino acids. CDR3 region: CASSLRAGEAFF. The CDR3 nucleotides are TGCGCCAGCAGCTTAAGAGCAGGGGAAGCTTTCTTT. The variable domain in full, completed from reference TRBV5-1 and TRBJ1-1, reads KAGVTQTPRYLIKTRGQQVTLSCSPISGHRSVSWYQQTPGQGLQFLFEYFSETQRNKGNFPGRFSGRQFSNSRSEMNVSTLELGDSALYLCASSLRAGEAFFGQGTRLTVV.

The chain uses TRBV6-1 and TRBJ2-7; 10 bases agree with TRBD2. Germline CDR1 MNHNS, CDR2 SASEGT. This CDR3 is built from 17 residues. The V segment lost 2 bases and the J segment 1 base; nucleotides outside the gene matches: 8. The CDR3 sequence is CASSERWASGRSYEQYF. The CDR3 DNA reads TGTGCCAGCAGTGAACGGTGGGCTAGCGGGAGATCCTACGAGCAGTACTTC.

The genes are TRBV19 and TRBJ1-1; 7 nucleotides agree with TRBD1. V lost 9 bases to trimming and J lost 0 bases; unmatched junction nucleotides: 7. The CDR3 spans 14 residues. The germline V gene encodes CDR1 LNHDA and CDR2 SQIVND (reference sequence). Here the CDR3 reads CASTLDRLNTEAFF. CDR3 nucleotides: TGTGCCAGCACCCTGGACAGGCTGAACACTGAAGCTTTCTTT.

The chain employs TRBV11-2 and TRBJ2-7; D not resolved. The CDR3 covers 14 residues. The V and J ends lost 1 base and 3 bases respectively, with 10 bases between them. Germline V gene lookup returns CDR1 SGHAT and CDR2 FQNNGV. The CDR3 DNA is TGTGCCAGCAGCTTAGGAGGCGGATTCTACGAGCAGTACTTC. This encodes CASSLGGGFYEQYF.